The 5 T cell receptor beta chains below were found in one sample sequenced in a study of blood T cell repertoires in COVID-19. Sequenced by immunoSEQ multiplex PCR; TCRdb stores in-frame clones only, minus some. The repertoire holds 140,000 or so clones, more than 60% seen once, with less than 2.5% in the top ten. Sequencing used peripheral blood. The source of these receptors is a woman aged 60-70 years with acute or convalescent COVID-19.

The V call is TRBV5-4, the J call TRBJ2-3; D is unclear. The germline V and J ends were trimmed by 3 bases and 3 bases, with 2 bases remaining between them. CDR1 and CDR2 (germline): SGHNT, YYREEE (reference sequence). The CDR3 is made up of 11 amino acids. CDR3 sequence reads: CASSSTDTQYF. DNA of the CDR3: TGTGCCAGCAGCTCGACAGATACGCAGTATTTT.

This chain uses TRBV28 with TRBJ2-3, with D possibly being TRBD2 (6 bases). This CDR3 contains 13 residues. Looked up from germline, CDR1 is MDHEN and CDR2 is SYDVKM. Trimming shortened V by 8 bases and J by 4 bases, and 13 bases separated the two germline ends. CDR3 in amino acids: CASSDWGADTQYF. CDR3 coding DNA: TGTGCCAGCTCAGATTGGGGGGCAGATACGCAGTATTTT.

The chain couples TRBV30 to TRBJ1-6; TRBD1 agrees at 9 bases. Germline V CDR1 and CDR2: GTSNPN, SVGIG (reference sequence). The CDR3 runs 17 residues. The V gene end was trimmed by 3 bases and the J gene end by 5 bases; junction bases not matched to a gene: 11. CDR3 sequence (DNA): TGTGCCTGGAGCGCGTTCGGACAGGGGAAGGATAATTCACCCCTCCACTTT. Residues: CAWSAFGQGKDNSPLHF.

This clone was seen once. The chain links TRBV6-5 to TRBJ1-2; tentative D call: TRBD1 (6 bases). This CDR3 is 14 amino acids long. Deletions cut 4 bases from V and 2 bases from J, with 11 bases between. Germline V gene data show CDR1 as MNHEY and CDR2 as SVGAGI. The CDR3, as DNA: TGTGCCAGCAGTTCTCGGACAGCAAACTATGGCTACACCTTC. Protein sequence: CASSSRTANYGYTF.

This clone was seen once. This sequence joins TRBV2 and TRBJ2-5; unclear D gene. The CDR3 has 11 amino acids. The germline V gene has CDR1 SNHLY and CDR2 FYNNEI. The V end was cut by 7 bases, the J end by 7 bases, with 10 bases between. The CDR3 reads CASTPRGTQYF. The DNA for the CDR3 is TGTGCCAGCACCCCCCGAGGGACCCAGTACTTC.